This is a list of T cell receptor beta chains from one sample in a study of T cells in Graves' hyperthyroidism and ophthalmopathy. Each CDR3 protein gets one entry after TCRdb re-called the multiplex PCR reads with MiXCR. The repertoire includes 500,000 to 750,000 distinct CDR3 sequences, around 14% of them detected once, and around 7.8% sits in the top ten. The specimen sequenced was blood. The receptors here all came from a woman aged 25 to 39 with Graves' hyperthyroidism. The CDR3 runs from the conserved cysteine through the conserved F or W. D genes are given only for firm matches. Clone size is given for some rows only: seen once, a few or many times, or a class if the clone is expanded.

size,length,V,J,D,DNA,CDR3
few,16,TRBV7-9,TRBJ1-2,-,TGTGCCAGCAGCCCGACACTGGCTAAGACTAACTATGGCTACACCTTC,CASSPTLAKTNYGYTF
-,13,TRBV20-1,TRBJ2-7,-,TGCAGTGCCCCCAAAACGGGAACCTACGAGCAGTACTTC,CSAPKTGTYEQYF
many,15,TRBV12-3/TRBV12-4,TRBJ2-7,-,TGTGCCAGCAGTTTCGAACTAGCTGACCTTAGGGAGCAGTACTTC,CASSFELADLREQYF
many,11,TRBV28,TRBJ2-5,-,TGTGCCAGCAGTTGGTGGGAGACCCAGTACTTC,CASSWWETQYF
-,17,TRBV3-1,TRBJ2-7,TRBD2,TGTGCCAGCAGCCAAGCCGGGACTAGCGGGAGGGCGTACGAGCAGTACTTC,CASSQAGTSGRAYEQYF
many,16,TRBV6-6,TRBJ1-1,-,TGTGCCAGCAGTTATCTCACCCGTAGGCAGAACACTGAAGCTTTCTTT,CASSYLTRRQNTEAFF
once,16,TRBV7-3,TRBJ2-3,TRBD2,TGTGCCAGCAGAACACTAGCGGGAGGGAGCACAGATACGCAGTATTTT,CASRTLAGGSTDTQYF
-,14,TRBV9,TRBJ2-1,-,TGTGCCAGCAGCGTTAGGGGGTACTACAATGAGCAGTCCTTC,CASSVRGYYNEQSF
many,13,TRBV11-2,TRBJ1-1,-,TGTGCCAGCAGCTTACGGAGAGGCACTGAAGCTTTCTTT,CASSLRRGTEAFF
many,13,TRBV7-3,TRBJ2-1,-,TGTGCCAGCAGCTTAAGTCAGGGGAATGAGCAGTTCTTC,CASSLSQGNEQFF
many,15,TRBV28,TRBJ2-7,TRBD2,TGTGCCAGCAGTTTCACCGGGACTAGGGCCTACGAGCAGTACTTC,CASSFTGTRAYEQYF
many,13,TRBV18,TRBJ1-1,TRBD1,TGTGCCAGCTCTCGTGGGACAGACACTGAAGCTTTCTTT,CASSRGTDTEAFF
-,13,TRBV7-2,TRBJ2-1,TRBD2,TGTGCCAGCAGCTTAGATGGCGGGAGGGTGCAGTTCTTC,CASSLDGGRVQFF
many,13,TRBV7-9,TRBJ2-3,-,TGTGCCAGCAGATCCGGGAGAACAGATACGCAGTATTTT,CASRSGRTDTQYF
few,15,TRBV5-6,TRBJ1-4,-,TGTGCCAGCAGCTTTCTCCAGGGGAATAATGAAAAACTGTTTTTT,CASSFLQGNNEKLFF
many,16,TRBV6-1,TRBJ2-7,TRBD2,TGTGCCAGCAGTTTCTCCCTAGCGGGAGGGCCCTACGAGCAGTACTTC,CASSFSLAGGPYEQYF
-,14,TRBV30,TRBJ1-2,-,TGTGCCTGGAGTTCGGGGGAATTTAACTATGGCTACACCTTC,CAWSSGEFNYGYTF
many,17,TRBV7-2,TRBJ2-7,TRBD1,TGTGCCAGCAGCTTAAAGTTAGGTTGGCAGGGGGCGTACGAGCAGTACTTC,CASSLKLGWQGAYEQYF
-,14,TRBV20-1,TRBJ1-2,-,TGCAGTGCTAGCCGGGACTCCAATAACTATGGCTACACCTTC,CSASRDSNNYGYTF
many,14,TRBV30,TRBJ2-1,TRBD2,TGTGCCTGGGGGGGGGGACTATCCTACAATGAGCAGTTCTTC,CAWGGGLSYNEQFF
many,15,TRBV20-1,TRBJ2-3,TRBD2,TGCAGTGCTTGTAGGACTAGCGATATGGTAGATACGCAGTATTTT,CSACRTSDMVDTQYF
many,17,TRBV24-1,TRBJ2-1,TRBD2,TGTGCCACCAGTGCCCAGGCAGCGGGAGGGGTTTACAATGAGCAGTTCTTC,CATSAQAAGGVYNEQFF
many,16,TRBV7-2,TRBJ2-1,TRBD2,TGTGCCAGCAGCTTAGGGGGACTAGCGCTAGACAATGAGCAGTTCTTC,CASSLGGLALDNEQFF
many,16,TRBV20-1,TRBJ2-1,TRBD2,TGCAGTGCTAGTAAGCCTAGCGGGAGGGCCATGGGTGAGCAGTTCTTC,CSASKPSGRAMGEQFF
many,17,TRBV5-5,TRBJ2-7,TRBD1,TGTGCCAGCAGCCTCCCCAACGAAGGACAGGTATCATACGAGCAGTACTTC,CASSLPNEGQVSYEQYF
-,19,TRBV6-2/TRBV6-3,TRBJ1-4,-,TGTGCCGGCAGAGATTATCTCCGGCGACCAACAAGTCGTCCTGAAAAACTGTTTTTT,CAGRDYLRRPTSRPEKLFF
many,13,TRBV18,TRBJ2-1,TRBD2,TGTGCCAGCTCACAGCGGGAGCGTGGTGAGCAGTTCTTC,CASSQRERGEQFF
many,13,TRBV5-5,TRBJ1-2,TRBD1,TGTGCCAGCAGCCGGATCGGACAGGGTGTCTACACCTTC,CASSRIGQGVYTF
-,15,TRBV6-8,TRBJ1-5,-,TGTGCCAGCGAGGGGCCTGATGGGAGCAATCAGCCCCAGCATTTT,CASEGPDGSNQPQHF
many,14,TRBV30,TRBJ1-4,-,TGTGCCTCCGCGAGGACCAAGGGCGAAGAAAAACTGTTTTTT,CASARTKGEEKLFF
few,15,TRBV11-3,TRBJ1-6,-,TGTGCCAGCAGCTTAGGGACCGTCTATAATTCACCCCTCCACTTT,CASSLGTVYNSPLHF
few,14,TRBV15,TRBJ2-2,TRBD1,TGTGCCACCAGCAGTTTCACAGGGGTCGGGGAGCTGTTTTTT,CATSSFTGVGELFF
few,16,TRBV10-3,TRBJ2-7,TRBD2,TGTGCCATCAGTGAATGGGTGCGGGGGGGACGCTACGAGCAGTACTTC,CAISEWVRGGRYEQYF
many,14,TRBV6-1,TRBJ1-1,-,TGTGCCAGCAGCCCCCTGGGGGCCGGGGCTGAAGCTTTCTTT,CASSPLGAGAEAFF
many,16,TRBV7-2,TRBJ2-5,-,TGTGCCAGCAGCTTAGGGGTGGGCGGCAGCCAAGAGACCCAGTACTTC,CASSLGVGGSQETQYF
-,17,TRBV11-2,TRBJ2-1,TRBD2,TGTGCCAGCAGCTTAGGGGGGACTAGCGGGATCTACAATGAGCAGTTCTTC,CASSLGGTSGIYNEQFF
-,14,TRBV27,TRBJ1-2,TRBD1,TGTGCCAGCAGTTTGGAAGAGGGGGCGTATGGCTACACCTTC,CASSLEEGAYGYTF
many,15,TRBV11-2,TRBJ2-7,-,TGTGCCAGCAGCTTAGTGGGGGATAGCGGCTACGAGCAGTACTTC,CASSLVGDSGYEQYF
many,15,TRBV7-3,TRBJ2-1,TRBD2,TGTGCCAGCAGCCGGACTAGCGGGAGATCGAATGAGCAGTTCTTC,CASSRTSGRSNEQFF
few,15,TRBV20-1,TRBJ2-3,-,TGCAGTGCTAGAGTTGATCGGACTAGCACAGATACGCAGTATTTT,CSARVDRTSTDTQYF
-,15,TRBV20-1,TRBJ2-1,-,TGCAGTGCTACAGTTGACAGTAGCTCCTACAATGAGCAGTTCTTC,CSATVDSSSYNEQFF